The 15 T cell receptor beta chains listed next were all sequenced from one sample in a study of CD8+ T cells in alopecia areata. Extraction and reverse transcription of RNA yielded cDNA as the sequencing template. TCRdb's table, derived via immunoSEQ multiplex PCR, lists solely in-frame clones and lacks some. The sample includes around 270,000 clones, roughly 50% of them seen just once. Stated treatment: oral pan-JAK inhibitor, 5-10 mg twice daily. This specimen consisted of CD4+ T cells sorted from blood, obtained at week 24, from a patient treated with tofacitinib. These receptors were collected from a human donor with alopecia areata.

This sequence joins TRBV29-1 and TRBJ1-1; no clear D. The ends were cut back, 3 bases at V and 0 bases at J, with 17 bases in the middle. Germline V lookup: CDR1 SQVTM, CDR2 ANQGSEA. There are 16 residues in the CDR3. The DNA of the CDR3 is TGCAGCGTTGAGAGGCGCGTTCTCTCCATGAACACTGAAGCTTTCTTT. Translating gives CSVERRVLSMNTEAFF.

This clone was seen a few times. The chain recombines TRBV27 with TRBJ2-5, with unresolved D. CDR1 and CDR2 from the germline V gene are MNHEY and SMNVEV (reference sequence). The germline V and J ends were trimmed by 5 bases and 5 bases, with 12 bases remaining between them. The length of the CDR3 is 13 residues. This CDR3 reads CASSTFVMETQYF. The CDR3, as DNA: TGTGCCAGCAGTACCTTTGTCATGGAGACCCAGTACTTC.

This clone appeared once. The same CDR3 also results from other DNA sequences found in this sample. The chain links TRBV18 to TRBJ2-5; D is ambiguous. CDR3 length equals 11 residues. V was pared by 3 bases and J by 3 bases, with 2 bases between. Germline assignment: CDR1 KGHSH and CDR2 LQKENI. This chain's CDR3 is CASSPKETQYF. CDR3 nucleotides: TGTGCCAGCTCACCTAAAGAGACCCAGTACTTC. Full variable domain (missing parts from reference TRBV18 and TRBJ2-5): NAGVMQNPRHLVRRRGQEARLRCSPMKGHSHVYWYRQLPEEGLKFMVYLQKENIIDESGMPKERFSAEFPKEGPSILRIQQVVRGDSAAYFCASSPKETQYFGPGTRLLVL.

The V gene is TRBV30, the J gene TRBJ2-2; D is undetermined. Germline CDR1 and CDR2: GTSNPN and SVGIG (reference sequence). The CDR3 consists of 13 residues. V lost 0 bases to trimming and J lost 8 bases, with 10 bases between them. In nucleotides, the CDR3 is TGTGCCTGGAGTGTAACGTTGGGGGGGGAGCTGTTTTTT. It is translated as CAWSVTLGGELFF.

This chain uses TRBV9 with TRBJ2-7; no clear D. The CDR3 runs to 14 residues. The ends were cut back, 2 bases at V and 0 bases at J, with 9 bases in the middle. The germline CDR1 and CDR2 sequences are SGDLS and YYNGEE. The CDR3 sequence is CASSVGHSSYEQYF. In DNA form, the CDR3 reads TGTGCCAGCAGCGTTGGCCACAGCTCCTACGAGCAGTACTTC. Combining the CDR3 with reference TRBV9 and TRBJ2-7 gives the whole variable domain DSGVTQTPKHLITATGQRVTLRCSPRSGDLSVYWYQQSLDQGLQFLIQYYNGEERAKGNILERFSAQQFPDLHSELNLSSLELGDSALYFCASSVGHSSYEQYFGPGTRLTVT.

This clone was seen only a few times. J is TRBJ2-5 and V is TRBV29-1; possible D gene TRBD2, 5 bases. Germline V lookup: CDR1 SQVTM, CDR2 ANQGSEA. The V and J ends lost 4 bases and 2 bases respectively, with 8 bases between them. The CDR3 loop spans 12 amino acids. The chain's CDR3 is CSVAEGQETQYF. The CDR3, as DNA: TGCAGCGTTGCCGAGGGACAAGAGACCCAGTACTTC.

The CDR3 sequence: CASSDMQNYGYTF. The CDR3 nucleotides read TGTGCCAGCAGTGACATGCAGAACTATGGCTACACCTTC. V and J are TRBV2 and TRBJ1-2; D gene ambiguous. Germline CDR1 SNHLY, CDR2 FYNNEI. The CDR3 totals 13 residues. Between the trimmed V and J ends, which lost 3 bases and 2 bases, there was a span of 7 bases.

This clone showed up just a few times. The rearrangement joins TRBV4-1 to TRBJ1-2; 9 bases map to TRBD1. Germline trimming cut 4 bases from V and 6 bases from J; bases unmatched to any gene: 0. The CDR3 has 12 amino acids. Germline CDR1 and CDR2: MGHRA and YSYEKL. CDR3 sequence (DNA): TGCGCCAGCAGCCGGGACAGGGATGGCTACACCTTC. It encodes CASSRDRDGYTF.

This chain links TRBV5-1 with TRBJ2-1; perhaps TRBD1 as D (6 bases). This CDR3 has 13 residues. Trimming stripped 4 bases from V and 6 bases from J, with 11 bases between. Germline V CDR1 and CDR2: SGHRS, YFSETQ. The CDR3 region is CASSPTGFNEQFF. The CDR3, as DNA: TGCGCCAGCAGCCCCACAGGGTTCAATGAGCAGTTCTTC.

The V and J genes are TRBV5-6 and TRBJ1-1; TRBD1 matches 8 bases. The germline CDR1 and CDR2 sequences are SGHDT and YYEEEE. The CDR3 sequence is 15 residues long. V lost 4 bases to trimming and J lost 6 bases; unmatched junction nucleotides: 11. The CDR3 sequence is CASSAYDRGYAEAFF. CDR3 nucleotide sequence: TGTGCCAGCAGCGCGTATGACAGGGGCTACGCTGAAGCTTTCTTT. The variable domain in full, completed from reference TRBV5-6 and TRBJ1-1, reads DAGVTQSPTHLIKTRGQQVTLRCSPKSGHDTVSWYQQALGQGPQFIFQYYEEEERQRGNFPDRFSGHQFPNYSSELNVNALLLGDSALYLCASSAYDRGYAEAFFGQGTRLTVV.

The chain has TRBV29-1 and TRBJ1-5; D ambiguous. Germline assignment: CDR1 SQVTM and CDR2 ANQGSEA. V was trimmed by 5 bases and J by 11 bases, leaving 19 bases between them. CDR3 length: 13 amino acids. The CDR3: CSVLQRDPQAQHF. DNA for the CDR3: TGCAGCGTTCTACAGCGGGATCCCCAGGCCCAGCATTTT.

The chain has TRBV29-1 and TRBJ2-5, with 9 bases lining up with TRBD1. After removal of 5 bases from V and 0 bases from J, the junction contained 16 bases not matched to a gene. The CDR3 extends over 18 amino acids. CDR1 and CDR2 (germline): SQVTM, ANQGSEA. The CDR3 coding sequence is TGCAGCGTTTATGGGCGGAACCGGGACAGGGTAGACCAAGAGACCCAGTACTTC. This codes for CSVYGRNRDRVDQETQYF.

This clone was recorded only once. The chain joins TRBV18 to TRBJ1-2; no reliable D call. Germline assignment: CDR1 KGHSH and CDR2 LQKENI. V was clipped by 6 bases and J by 4 bases, with 9 bases between them. This CDR3 spans 12 amino acids. CDR3 residues: CASSRDLYGYTF. The CDR3 DNA sequence: TGTGCCAGCTCCCGAGATCTCTATGGCTACACCTTC.

V usage is TRBV7-2 and J usage is TRBJ2-3, with a weak D call TRBD1 (6 bases). Germline values: CDR1 SGHTA, CDR2 FQGNSA. V was shortened by 1 base and J by 3 bases, with 11 bases between the two germline ends. The CDR3 consists of 15 residues. CDR3 DNA sequence: TGTGCCAGCAGCTTAGACCGACAGGTAACAGATACGCAGTATTTT. This sequence encodes CASSLDRQVTDTQYF.

This clone appeared a few times. The chain employs TRBV29-1 and TRBJ2-1; 11 bases match TRBD2. The CDR3 totals 14 residues. Germline V lookup: CDR1 SQVTM, CDR2 ANQGSEA. J was trimmed by 3 bases and V by 7 bases; bases with no gene match: 5. Here the CDR3 reads CSGLAGGFYNEQFF. CDR3 nucleotides: TGCAGCGGGTTAGCGGGGGGGTTCTACAATGAGCAGTTCTTC.